Reported below is one T cell receptor beta chain. As yet, its antigen is unknown. The data stem from a study of long-term antiretroviral therapy in people with HIV. It was version v3.0 of the immunoSEQ assay that was run at survey level. TCRdb keeps only in-frame clones here, not all; method: immunoSEQ multiplex PCR. The data hold under 50,000 clones, with roughly nine tenths observed a single time. Study-wide results and caveats: Repertoires with HIV possessed tighter CDR3 length spans than those of controls.

This CDR3 comprises 14 residues. V was trimmed by 0 bases and J by 1 base, leaving 7 bases between them. CDR1 and CDR2 (germline): GTSNPN, SVGIG (reference sequence). The chain carries TRBV30 and TRBJ2-1, with a tentative D call TRBD2 (5 bases). The receptor was derived from a woman between 50 and 59 years old with HIV. Sequences were derived from unsorted PBMCs, sampled 1.2 years after starting antiretroviral therapy. CDR3 bases: TGTGCCTGGAGTGTCGGGGAGTCCTACAATGAGCAGTTCTTC. Translating gives CAWSVGESYNEQFF.